The next 27 T cell receptor beta chains were all read from a single sample in a study of control samples from healthy donors and cancer patients (TCRdb year 2020). Receptors were amplified or captured by the immunoSEQ multiplex PCR assay. The table was pulled from immuneACCESS by TCRdb, which kept in-frame rearrangements only. Such tables lose some clones; where checked, under half of the loss comes from unresolved V genes, and the rest has no known cause. The table for this sample lists approximately 150,000 clones; more than 85% of them were counted only once. The ten largest clones capture just over 2% of the sample. Sequenced: blood. The receptor set was obtained from a middle-aged woman in good health.

The CDR3 spells CASSERTPEETQYF. Here the CDR3 DNA reads TGTGCCAGCAGTGAAAGGACACCGGAGGAGACCCAGTACTTC. The chain joins TRBV2 to TRBJ2-5, with D perhaps TRBD1 (5 bases). With 2 bases removed from V and 5 bases from J, the gap between germline ends came to 12 bases. Germline values: CDR1 SNHLY, CDR2 FYNNEI. This CDR3 is 14 amino acids long.

This clone was detected once. The chain is built from TRBV5-1 and TRBJ2-7; 10 nucleotides match TRBD1. The length of the CDR3 is 15 residues. V was clipped by 3 bases and J by 4 bases; unmatched bases: 7. Germline loops: CDR1 SGHRS, CDR2 YFSETQ. The DNA of the CDR3 is TGCGCCAGCAGCTCCGGGACAGGGGTGGGATACGAGCAGTACTTC. Translated, it gives CASSSGTGVGYEQYF. The entire variable domain, with the rest obtained from reference TRBV5-1 and TRBJ2-7, is as follows: KAGVTQTPRYLIKTRGQQVTLSCSPISGHRSVSWYQQTPGQGLQFLFEYFSETQRNKGNFPGRFSGRQFSNSRSEMNVSTLELGDSALYLCASSSGTGVGYEQYFGPGTRLTVT.

This chain connects TRBV5-1 to TRBJ1-1; 8 bases fit TRBD1. J was trimmed by 3 bases and V by 6 bases; bases with no gene match: 4. The CDR3 is 13 residues long. Per germline, CDR1 SGHRS and CDR2 YFSETQ. The CDR3 is CASNPDRDTEAFF. CDR3 sequence (DNA): TGCGCCAGCAACCCGGACAGGGACACTGAAGCTTTCTTT.

The CDR3 DNA reads TGTGCCAGCATTCTTACAGGGTTAGATGGCTACACCTTC. Its protein is CASILTGLDGYTF. This chain links TRBV2 with TRBJ1-2; tentatively, D is TRBD1 (6 bases). Germline CDR1 and CDR2: SNHLY and FYNNEI. This CDR3 spans 13 amino acids. V gave up 7 bases and J gave up 6 bases, with 15 bases separating them.

This rearrangement joins TRBV5-6 to TRBJ1-1, with 10 bases matching TRBD1. Looked up from germline, CDR1 is SGHDT and CDR2 is YYEEEE. After removal of 4 bases from V and 13 bases from J, the junction contained 10 bases not matched to a gene. The CDR3 runs to 13 residues. CDR3 residues: CASSGQGDLSDFF. The CDR3 DNA sequence: TGTGCCAGCAGCGGACAGGGGGACCTTTCCGATTTCTTT.

The gene calls are TRBV9 and TRBJ1-2; D possibly corresponds to TRBD1 (5 bases). V lost 0 bases and J lost 12, with 12 bases in between. The germline CDR1 and CDR2 sequences are SGDLS and YYNGEE. The CDR3 runs to 12 residues. The CDR3 DNA reads TGTGCCAGCAGCGTAGACACAGGTCCTCACACCTTC. Residues: CASSVDTGPHTF.

V is TRBV18 and J is TRBJ1-1; possible D gene TRBD1, 5 bases. Deletions cut 0 bases from V and 1 base from J, with 9 bases between. There are 15 residues in the CDR3. Looked up from germline, CDR1 is KGHSH and CDR2 is LQKENI. The CDR3 DNA follows: TGTGCCAGCTCACCACCGGCAGGGAAGAACACTGAAGCTTTCTTT. Translating gives CASSPPAGKNTEAFF.

In DNA form, the CDR3 reads TGTGCCAGCAGCTTGGATGGGGTCCGGGAAAAACTGTTTTTT. Protein: CASSLDGVREKLFF. V usage is TRBV5-6 and J usage is TRBJ1-4; the D is unclear. The V end lost 0 bases, the J end lost 8 bases, and 11 bases lay between the germline ends. From germline, CDR1 is SGHDT and CDR2 YYEEEE. This CDR3 is built from 14 residues.

The gene calls are TRBV6-6 and TRBJ1-1; the match to TRBD1 covers 7 bases. Trimming took 7 bases from V and 2 from J; bases not matched to a gene: 7. In germline, CDR1 is MNHNY, CDR2 SVGAGI (reference sequence). CDR3 length: 14 residues. This CDR3 is CASTLTGRNTEAFF. The CDR3 nucleotides are TGTGCCAGCACCTTGACAGGGCGAAACACTGAAGCTTTCTTT.

This clone has a single count. CDR3 coding DNA: TGTGCCAGCAGCTTAGGAGGGGGGTCCACTGAAGCTTTCTTT. This gives the protein CASSLGGGSTEAFF. The V call is TRBV7-2, the J call TRBJ1-1, with TRBD1 as a possible D gene (6 bases). Between the trimmed V and J ends, which lost 1 base and 4 bases, there was a span of 10 bases. The CDR3 spans 14 residues. The germline V gene has CDR1 SGHTA and CDR2 FQGNSA.

This clone has a single count. The chain is built from TRBV4-1 and TRBJ2-2; D not certain. The germline V and J ends were trimmed by 6 bases and 6 bases, with 14 bases remaining between them. CDR1 is MGHRA and CDR2 is YSYEKL in the germline V gene. This CDR3 has 14 residues. The CDR3 loop is CASSLDFFAGELFF. DNA for the CDR3: TGCGCCAGCAGTCTAGACTTCTTCGCCGGGGAGCTGTTTTTT.

The chain employs TRBV5-1 and TRBJ2-5, with D possibly matching TRBD2 (5 bases). Germline V gene sequence: CDR1 SGHRS, CDR2 YFSETQ. Trimming shortened V by 4 bases and J by 8 bases, and 9 bases separated the two germline ends. The CDR3 sequence is 11 residues long. The CDR3 DNA reads as TGCGCCAGCAGCGAAGGGAGCACCCAGTACTTC. It translates to CASSEGSTQYF.

The chain is built from TRBV12-3 or TRBV12-4 and TRBJ1-1; no clear D gene. V lost 7 bases and J lost 5, with 14 bases in between. The CDR3 sequence is 13 residues long. CDR3 DNA: TGTGCCAGCATCCTAAAGTCGGGGACTGAAGCTTTCTTT. Translating gives CASILKSGTEAFF.

V and J are TRBV6-5 and TRBJ1-2; D gene uncertain. V was cut by 7 bases and J by 7 bases, with 10 bases left in between. This CDR3 is built from 11 residues. CDR1 is MNHEY, CDR2 SVGAGI, per germline. CDR3 region: CASTDGVGYTF. The CDR3 DNA reads TGTGCCAGCACCGACGGGGTTGGCTACACCTTC.

V usage is TRBV5-1 and J usage is TRBJ2-7, with TRBD2 matching over 8 bases. J was trimmed by 5 bases and V by 0 bases; bases with no gene match: 7. Germline CDR1 reads SGHRS; CDR2 reads YFSETQ. There are 15 residues in the CDR3. The CDR3 loop reads CASSLGGPGGDEQYF. In DNA, the CDR3 is TGCGCCAGCAGCTTGGGCGGACCGGGGGGGGACGAGCAGTACTTC.

This chain connects TRBV7-9 to TRBJ2-1; D is perhaps TRBD2 (5 bases). The CDR3 spans 16 residues. V dropped 6 bases and J dropped 5 bases, with 20 bases sitting between them. CDR1 and CDR2 from the germline V gene are SEHNR and FQNEAQ (reference sequence). The CDR3 sequence is CASSDTDSPPDNEQFF. The CDR3 nucleotides read TGTGCCAGCAGTGATACGGACTCCCCCCCCGACAATGAGCAGTTCTTC.

The rearrangement uses TRBV6-5 and TRBJ1-3, with TRBD1 matching 7 bases. With 7 bases clipped from V and 0 bases from J, the junction kept 6 bases outside the gene matches. Looked up from germline, CDR1 is MNHEY and CDR2 is SVGAGI. This CDR3 comprises 15 residues. This CDR3 reads CASNLQGDSGNTIYF. The CDR3 DNA reads TGTGCCAGCAACCTCCAGGGGGACTCTGGAAACACCATATATTTT.

The genes are TRBV5-1 and TRBJ1-1; 10 positions agree with TRBD1. Trimming cost V 4 bases and J 4 bases; bases outside gene matches: 7. CDR1 SGHRS and CDR2 YFSETQ come from the germline V gene. The CDR3 covers 15 residues. CDR3 sequence (DNA): TGCGCCAGCAGCCATCGGACAGGGGGTTCCACTGAAGCTTTCTTT. It specifies CASSHRTGGSTEAFF.

The V call is TRBV5-4, the J call TRBJ2-5; D not resolved. The CDR3 has 13 residues. V lost 2 bases, J lost 2 bases, and 7 bases lay in between. Germline loops: CDR1 SGHNT, CDR2 YYREEE (reference sequence). The CDR3 spells CASSFSSQETQYF. DNA of the CDR3: TGTGCCAGCAGCTTTTCCTCGCAAGAGACCCAGTACTTC.

The V and J genes are TRBV6-6 and TRBJ1-2; 7 nucleotides agree with TRBD1. J was trimmed by 4 bases and V by 2 bases; bases with no gene match: 10. In germline, CDR1 is MNHNY, CDR2 SVGAGI (reference sequence). This CDR3 region has 16 residues. CDR3 DNA: TGTGCCAGCAGTTACCCCTCGACAGGGAAAGGCTATGGCTACACCTTC. Protein product: CASSYPSTGKGYGYTF.

This chain connects TRBV7-3 to TRBJ2-1, with 9 bases identical to TRBD2. With V trimmed by 5 bases and J by 7 bases, 3 bases remained unmatched. The CDR3 runs to 13 residues. Germline V gene lookup returns CDR1 SGHTA and CDR2 FQGTGA. The CDR3 bases are TGTGCCAGCAGCGCGGGGGGGTTAAATGAGCAGTTCTTC. This codes for CASSAGGLNEQFF.

The chain joins TRBV6-5 to TRBJ2-3; D is perhaps TRBD2 (6 bases). CDR3 size: 13 residues. Germline CDR1 and CDR2: MNHEY and SVGAGI. V was pared by 6 bases and J by 2 bases, with 9 bases between. CDR3 DNA sequence: TGTGCCAGCAGGAGGGACTTCACAGATACGCAGTATTTT. Encoded protein: CASRRDFTDTQYF.

This clone was observed a handful of times. This chain connects TRBV9 to TRBJ1-1, with 8 positions matching TRBD1. The germline V gene has CDR1 SGDLS and CDR2 YYNGEE. V gave up 4 bases and J gave up 3 bases; unmatched junction bases: 5. This CDR3 has 14 residues. In nucleotides, the CDR3 is TGTGCCAGCAGCATATCGACAGGGGACACTGAAGCTTTCTTT. Translation: CASSISTGDTEAFF.

The gene calls are TRBV4-1 and TRBJ2-1; the D is unclear. Trimming took 0 bases from V and 1 from J, leaving 10 bases between them. The CDR3 is 16 residues long. Germline loops: CDR1 MGHRA, CDR2 YSYEKL. The CDR3 DNA follows: TGCGCCAGCAGCCAAGAGGCTACCTTATCCTACAATGAGCAGTTCTTC. Protein sequence: CASSQEATLSYNEQFF.

This chain uses TRBV7-9 with TRBJ1-4, with TRBD1 identical over 12 bases. The trim removed 4 bases at V and 7 bases at J, leaving 7 bases unmatched. CDR1 is SEHNR, CDR2 FQNEAQ, per germline (reference sequence). The CDR3 loop spans 16 amino acids. CDR3 nucleotides: TGTGCCAGCAGCTGGAGGGACAGGGGGCTCGGTGAAAAACTGTTTTTT. Translating it yields CASSWRDRGLGEKLFF.

The chain has TRBV3-1 (or the pseudogene TRBV3-2) and TRBJ1-3; D is perhaps TRBD1 (5 bases). Germline values: CDR1 LGHDT, CDR2 YNNKEL (reference sequence). This CDR3 is 17 amino acids long. V was pared by 4 bases and J by 4 bases, with 20 bases between. CDR3 sequence: CASSLPGQTQRGNTIYF. CDR3 sequence (DNA): TGTGCCAGCAGCCTCCCGGGGCAGACCCAAAGGGGAAACACCATATATTTT.

The chain combines TRBV7-2 with TRBJ2-3, with TRBD1 matching over 9 bases. The CDR3 runs to 15 residues. V shed 0 bases and J 8 bases; nucleotides not matched to a gene: 6. From germline, CDR1 is SGHTA and CDR2 FQGNSA. Written as DNA, the CDR3 is TGTGCCAGCAGCTTAGCGGTGTCGGGACAGGGTACGCAGTATTTT. Its protein product is CASSLAVSGQGTQYF.